These 22 T cell receptor beta chains were sequenced from one sample in a study of blood T cell repertoires in COVID-19. Data came from immunoSEQ multiplex PCR; TCRdb stores just in-frame clones and leaves some out. Of under 60,000 clones listed, 75% to 90% are singletons. The material sequenced was peripheral blood. The receptor set was obtained from a human donor with active COVID-19. The donor label of this sample is uncertain.

The chain links TRBV5-1 to TRBJ1-6, with unresolved D. In germline, CDR1 is SGHRS, CDR2 YFSETQ. The length of the CDR3 is 13 residues. Trimming removed 0 bases from V and 8 bases from J, with 6 bases in between. The CDR3 region is CASSLVTDSPLHF. CDR3 in DNA: TGCGCCAGCAGCTTGGTTACGGATTCACCCCTCCACTTT.

V gene TRBV18 combines with J gene TRBJ2-3; D not resolved. Germline V gene data show CDR1 as KGHSH and CDR2 as LQKENI. The CDR3 covers 11 residues. V was shortened by 8 bases and J by 1 base, with 4 bases between the two germline ends. The CDR3 nucleotides are TGTGCCAGCCTCGGCACAGATACGCAGTATTTT. Translating it yields CASLGTDTQYF.

This chain connects TRBV7-9 to TRBJ2-6; D ambiguous. V was shortened by 5 bases and J by 0 bases, with 20 bases between the two germline ends. This CDR3 region has 19 residues. The germline gives CDR1 SEHNR, CDR2 FQNEAQ (reference sequence). The CDR3 here is CASSHPEAGASSGANVLTF. The CDR3 DNA reads TGTGCCAGCAGCCACCCTGAAGCAGGCGCGAGCTCTGGGGCCAACGTCCTGACTTTC.

V and J are TRBV11-2 and TRBJ2-5, with 7 positions matching TRBD2. V trimming: 1 base; J trimming: 1 base; junction bases outside the gene matches: 12. The germline gives CDR1 SGHAT, CDR2 FQNNGV. The CDR3 length is 18 residues. The CDR3 nucleotides read TGTGCCAGCAGCTTAGTCAGCAGGCCTCGGGAGGCCCAAGAGACCCAGTACTTC. This gives the protein CASSLVSRPREAQETQYF.

This clone came up once. Other DNA sequences in the sample encode the same CDR3. The chain links TRBV19 to TRBJ1-1; TRBD1 matches 7 bases. CDR1 and CDR2 from the germline V gene are LNHDA and SQIVND (reference sequence). This CDR3 region has 14 residues. With V trimmed by 3 bases and J by 0 bases, 1 base remained unmatched. The chain's CDR3 is CASSMGQLNTEAFF. In DNA, the CDR3 is TGTGCCAGTAGTATGGGACAGTTGAACACTGAAGCTTTCTTT.

This clone has only a few counts. V usage is TRBV4-2 and J usage is TRBJ2-7, with 8 positions matching TRBD2. V lost 0 bases and J lost 0; bases outside the gene matches: 1. The CDR3 is made up of 15 amino acids. Germline CDR1 LGHNA, CDR2 YNFKEQ. The DNA for the CDR3 is TGTGCCAGCAGCCAAGAAAGCGGGAGCTCCTACGAGCAGTACTTC. Translating it yields CASSQESGSSYEQYF.

This chain uses TRBV18 with TRBJ2-7, with 8 bases lining up with TRBD1. This CDR3 is built from 15 residues. The junction had 11 bases not matched to a gene; V was cut back by 6 bases and J by 4 bases. CDR1 is KGHSH, CDR2 LQKENI, per germline. This chain's CDR3 is CASSPSGQGPYEQYF. The CDR3 DNA follows: TGTGCCAGCTCCCCGTCCGGACAGGGTCCGTACGAGCAGTACTTC.

V and J are TRBV5-1 and TRBJ2-1; 7 bases are shared with TRBD2. The germline CDR1 and CDR2 sequences are SGHRS and YFSETQ. This CDR3 comprises 16 residues. Trimming removed 4 bases from V and 4 bases from J; junction bases left unmatched: 11. The CDR3 nucleotides are TGCGCCAGCAGCGAGAATGTAGCGGGCCTATACAATGAGCAGTTCTTC. This codes for CASSENVAGLYNEQFF.

The V call is TRBV2, the J call TRBJ1-1; 8 nucleotides align to TRBD1. The ends lost 6 bases at V and 10 bases at J; junction bases unmatched: 4. The CDR3 is made up of 11 amino acids. Germline assignment: CDR1 SNHLY and CDR2 FYNNEI. The CDR3 DNA is TGTGCCAGCAGCCAGGGGGCGGGAGCTTTCTTT. Its translation: CASSQGAGAFF.

This clone was seen more than once but under ten times. CDR3 amino acids: CASSSQDTGELFF. The CDR3 DNA reads as TGTGCCAGCTCCAGTCAGGACACCGGGGAGCTGTTTTTT. V is TRBV12-3 or TRBV12-4 and J is TRBJ2-2; D is unclear. The V end lost 8 bases, the J end lost 3 bases, and 10 bases lay between the germline ends. The CDR3 is made up of 13 amino acids.

J is TRBJ2-1 and V is TRBV5-4; 8 positions match TRBD2. J was trimmed by 7 bases and V by 4 bases; bases with no gene match: 13. The CDR3 spans 16 residues. Germline lookup yields CDR1 SGHNT and CDR2 YYREEE (reference sequence). The DNA for the CDR3 is TGTGCCAGCAGCCGGGGGGGAGCTGGGAGTTGGAATGAGCAGTTCTTC. This sequence encodes CASSRGGAGSWNEQFF.

The gene calls are TRBV5-5 and TRBJ2-4; 7 positions agree with TRBD2. CDR3 length: 14 amino acids. V shed 3 bases and J 1 base; nucleotides not matched to a gene: 1. Germline CDR1 SGHKS, CDR2 YYEKEE (reference sequence). The CDR3 sequence is CASSSAGAKNIQYF. The DNA of the CDR3 is TGTGCCAGCAGCTCAGCGGGGGCCAAAAACATTCAGTACTTC.

The rearrangement links TRBV2 to TRBJ2-3; D is perhaps TRBD2 (7 bases). Trimming left V 8 bases short and J 5 bases short, with 17 bases between. The CDR3 has 14 amino acids. CDR1 and CDR2 from the germline V gene are SNHLY and FYNNEI. The CDR3 protein is CASYSWGGEDTQYF. CDR3 bases: TGTGCCAGCTATTCGTGGGGGGGCGAAGATACGCAGTATTTT.

The V and J genes are TRBV5-1 and TRBJ1-1; 7 bases match TRBD1. Trimming took 4 bases from V and 4 from J; bases not matched to a gene: 4. This CDR3 is 13 amino acids long. The germline V gene has CDR1 SGHRS and CDR2 YFSETQ. CDR3 amino acids: CASSDQGGTEAFF. CDR3 sequence (DNA): TGCGCCAGCAGCGATCAGGGGGGCACTGAAGCTTTCTTT.

The J gene is TRBJ1-4, the V gene TRBV21-1; TRBD1 is taken as the D call from the table, unchecked against the DNA. TRBV21-1 represents a pseudogene. The CDR3 spans 13 residues. The CDR3 DNA reads TGTGCCAGCAGGGACAGCGCAAATGAAAAACTGTTTTTT. Translating it yields CASRDSANEKLFF.

CDR3 nucleotide sequence: TGTGCCACCCACCCTGAGGGCGGCAATCAGCCCCAGCATTTT. It codes for CATHPEGGNQPQHF. The chain combines TRBV6-5 with TRBJ1-5; D is unclear. Germline assignment: CDR1 MNHEY and CDR2 SVGAGI. This CDR3 comprises 14 residues. V was cut by 10 bases and J by 2 bases, with 15 bases left in between.

The chain combines TRBV4-1 with TRBJ1-2; D remains ambiguous. Trimming took 1 base from V and 4 from J, leaving 10 bases between them. Germline V gene data show CDR1 as MGHRA and CDR2 as YSYEKL. The CDR3 is 14 amino acids. The CDR3 nucleotides read TGCGCCAGCAGCCAAGCCGACAAGGCCTATGGCTACACCTTC. It is translated as CASSQADKAYGYTF.

The rearrangement links TRBV5-4 to TRBJ2-5; 10 nucleotides agree with TRBD1. This CDR3 is 15 amino acids long. V was clipped by 4 bases and J by 2 bases; unmatched bases: 5. CDR1 is SGHNT, CDR2 YYREEE, per germline (reference sequence). For the CDR3, the DNA is TGTGCCAGCAGCGATGGGACAGGGGTGCAAGAGACCCAGTACTTC. Translation: CASSDGTGVQETQYF.

The V and J genes are TRBV19 and TRBJ2-7, with 7 bases that match TRBD1. Germline V gives CDR1 LNHDA, CDR2 SQIVND (reference sequence). The trim removed 1 base at V and 6 bases at J, leaving 6 bases unmatched. This CDR3 has 14 amino acids. In DNA form, the CDR3 reads TGTGCCAGTAGTATAGTTACAGGGGCTCGCGAGCAGTACTTC. Translating gives CASSIVTGAREQYF.

The chain links TRBV11-1 to TRBJ2-1, with 11 nucleotides matching TRBD1. Unmatched junction bases numbered 2, after V lost 1 base and J lost 6 bases. In germline, CDR1 is SGHAT, CDR2 FQDESV (reference sequence). The CDR3 contains 15 residues. This chain's CDR3 is CASSLDGTGGNEQFF. The DNA of the CDR3 is TGTGCCAGCAGCTTAGATGGGACAGGGGGCAATGAGCAGTTCTTC.

V is TRBV4-3 and J is TRBJ2-7; a weak D match, TRBD2 (7 bases). V was cut by 4 bases and J by 5 bases, with 18 bases left in between. Germline-derived CDR1 and CDR2 are LGHNA and YSLEER. The CDR3 is made up of 15 amino acids. The CDR3 loop reads CASSLRYRGADEQYF. CDR3 bases: TGCGCCAGCAGCCTAAGATATCGGGGGGCGGACGAGCAGTACTTC.

CDR3 protein: CASTLGQGVRAFF. The CDR3 DNA reads TGTGCCAGCACCCTAGGACAGGGCGTTCGAGCTTTCTTT. The chain uses TRBV6-6 and TRBJ1-1; TRBD1 matches at 8 bases. Germline trimming cut 7 bases from V and 10 bases from J; bases unmatched to any gene: 11. The CDR3 spans 13 residues. From germline, CDR1 is MNHNY and CDR2 SVGAGI (reference sequence).